A selection of T cell receptor beta chains follows, all from one sample in a study of blood T cell repertoires in COVID-19. This table comes from immunoSEQ multiplex PCR, and its TCRdb copy is limited to in-frame clones, with some not included. This table holds roughly 180,000 clones, 80% to 85% found once. The sample comprised PBMCs or T cells enriched from blood (not recorded which). These receptors came from a woman aged 60-70 years who had recovered from COVID-19. The CDR3 runs from the conserved cysteine through the conserved F or W. Each record gives: D gene, J gene, V gene, clone size, CDR3 protein, CDR3 DNA. The D gene is left open where the match is weak. Clone size, where shown, is once, few, many, or a class for clones that have expanded.

. TRBJ2-6 TRBV27 . CASSLTTGANVLTF TGTGCCAGCAGTTTAACTACTGGGGCCAACGTCCTGACTTTC
TRBD1 TRBJ1-2 TRBV27 . CASSLFNRGGGYTF TGTGCCAGCAGTTTATTTAACAGGGGTGGTGGCTACACCTTC
. TRBJ1-1 TRBV18 . CASSPSGSMNTEAFF TGTGCCAGCTCCCCTAGTGGCAGCATGAACACTGAAGCTTTCTTT
. TRBJ1-1 TRBV7-6 . CASSLDLPGLGTEAFF TGTGCCAGCAGCTTAGATCTCCCCGGGTTGGGCACTGAAGCTTTCTTT
. TRBJ2-2 TRBV7-6 . CASSIVQGTGGELFF TGTGCCAGCAGCATAGTACAGGGTACGGGCGGGGAGCTGTTTTTT
TRBD1 TRBJ2-2 TRBV7-3 few CASSLTGETGELFF TGTGCCAGCAGCCTGACAGGGGAAACCGGGGAGCTGTTTTTT
TRBD1 TRBJ2-2 TRBV5-1 . CASNPQGDTGELFF TGCGCCAGCAACCCACAGGGGGACACCGGGGAGCTGTTTTTT
TRBD1 TRBJ1-1 TRBV30 few CAWNGQGWTTEAFF TGTGCCTGGAACGGACAGGGTTGGACCACTGAAGCTTTCTTT
. TRBJ1-4 TRBV29-1 once CSVGGETGKKLFF TGCAGCGTTGGAGGGGAAACAGGGAAAAAACTGTTTTTT
. TRBJ1-1 TRBV19 few CASKRVQNTEAFF TGTGCCAGTAAGAGAGTTCAGAACACTGAAGCTTTCTTT
. TRBJ2-1 TRBV12-5 . CASAWGPPDEQFF TGTGCTAGTGCCTGGGGGCCCCCAGATGAGCAGTTCTTC
. TRBJ2-1 TRBV5-1 . CASSPDYIYNEQFF TGCGCCAGCAGCCCCGACTACATTTACAATGAGCAGTTCTTC
. TRBJ1-6 TRBV4-1 . CASSRLQGHDNSPLHF TGCGCCAGCAGCCGGCTCCAGGGACACGATAATTCACCCCTCCACTTT
. TRBJ1-1 TRBV2 . CASSWTEMNTEAFF TGTGCCAGCTCTTGGACAGAAATGAACACTGAAGCTTTCTTT
. TRBJ1-6 TRBV9 . CASTGLSNSPLHF TGTGCCAGCACCGGACTAAGTAATTCACCCCTCCACTTT
TRBD2 TRBJ2-1 TRBV7-9 . CASTVGASGSSPKPNEQFF TGTGCCAGCACCGTTGGGGCTAGCGGAAGCTCCCCCAAACCCAATGAGCAGTTCTTC
TRBD1 TRBJ1-2 TRBV12-3/TRBV12-4 . CASTPGQGYGYTF TGTGCCAGCACCCCGGGACAGGGCTACGGCTACACCTTC
. TRBJ2-2 TRBV7-8 . CASSRGQPGELFF TGTGCCAGCAGCCGTGGACAGCCCGGGGAGCTGTTTTTT
TRBD1 TRBJ2-7 TRBV27 . CASSRTGIREGSYEQYF TGTGCCAGCAGTCGGACAGGGATAAGGGAAGGGTCCTACGAGCAGTACTTC
. TRBJ2-3 TRBV5-6 . CASSRQDLTDTQYF TGTGCCAGCAGCCGACAGGATCTCACAGATACGCAGTATTTT
. TRBJ1-5 TRBV19 once CASSRAEAGNQPQHF TGTGCCAGTAGTAGGGCGGAGGCGGGCAATCAGCCCCAGCATTTT
. TRBJ1-4 TRBV5-6 . CASSPRVSTTNEKLFF TGTGCCAGCAGTCCCAGGGTGAGCACAACTAATGAAAAACTGTTTTTT
. TRBJ2-3 TRBV5-1 . CASSSTGNTDTQYF TGCGCCAGCAGCTCTACAGGGAACACAGATACGCAGTATTTT
. TRBJ2-3 TRBV11-2 . CASKPVSTDTQYF TGTGCCAGCAAGCCGGTTAGCACAGATACGCAGTATTTT
. TRBJ1-1 TRBV29-1 . CSVGVNGPEAFF TGCAGCGTCGGGGTGAACGGGCCAGAAGCTTTCTTT
. TRBJ1-1 TRBV6-5 . CASSLAHRDDTEAFF TGTGCCAGCAGCTTAGCACACAGGGACGACACTGAAGCTTTCTTT
. TRBJ1-2 TRBV6-4 . CASSEQAFGSYGYTF TGTGCCAGCAGTGAACAGGCCTTCGGTAGCTATGGCTACACCTTC
TRBD2 TRBJ2-1 TRBV5-1 once CASSISGRVGNEQFF TGCGCCAGCAGCATTAGCGGGAGAGTCGGCAATGAGCAGTTCTTC
. TRBJ2-5 TRBV7-2 . CASSFLTVETQYF TGTGCCAGCAGCTTTCTTACAGTAGAGACCCAGTACTTC
. TRBJ2-7 TRBV3-1/TRBV3-2 once CASSQVTAGVGEQYF TGTGCCAGCAGCCAAGTTACGGCAGGGGTGGGCGAGCAGTACTTC
. TRBJ2-7 TRBV5-1 . CASSLTVPSYEQYF TGCGCCAGCAGCTTGACAGTACCCTCCTACGAGCAGTACTTC
. TRBJ1-2 TRBV7-9 . CASSSDFYGYTF TGTGCCAGCAGCTCCGACTTCTATGGCTACACCTTC
TRBD1 TRBJ2-7 TRBV29-1 once CSVLTGAPYEQYF TGCAGCGTTTTGACAGGGGCCCCCTACGAGCAGTACTTC
TRBD2 TRBJ2-7 TRBV5-4 . CASSSKTSGGRSEQYF TGTGCCAGCAGCTCGAAAACTTCGGGGGGGCGGTCCGAGCAGTACTTC
. TRBJ1-6 TRBV5-8 . CASSFYIKGSFFEGLHF TGTGCCAGCAGTTTTTATATCAAGGGATCGTTCTTCGAGGGCCTCCACTTT
. TRBJ1-5 TRBV19 . CASSRSAGVNQPQHF TGTGCCAGTAGTCGTTCGGCAGGGGTGAATCAGCCCCAGCATTTT
. TRBJ2-2 TRBV9 . CASSFETSPTGELFF TGTGCCAGCAGCTTCGAGACTAGTCCCACCGGGGAGCTGTTTTTT
TRBD1 TRBJ1-3 TRBV5-1 . CASSLGLQTGGAFAIYF TGCGCCAGCAGCCTCGGGCTACAAACAGGGGGCGCGTTCGCCATATATTTT
TRBD1 TRBJ2-6 TRBV19 . CASSPIPGTGQSYSGANVLTF TGTGCCAGTAGTCCTATCCCCGGGACAGGGCAATCGTACTCTGGGGCCAACGTCCTGACTTTC
. TRBJ1-2 TRBV2 . CASSLAFSNYGYTF TGTGCCAGCAGTTTGGCCTTTTCTAACTATGGCTACACCTTC
. TRBJ2-4 TRBV3-1/TRBV3-2 . CASSQVLAKNIQYF TGTGCCAGCAGTCAAGTACTAGCCAAAAACATTCAGTACTTC
. TRBJ2-3 TRBV11-2 once CASSYDWGPTGTQYF TGTGCCAGCAGCTATGATTGGGGGCCCACAGGTACGCAGTATTTT
. TRBJ1-5 TRBV30 . CAWSYGNSNQPQHF TGTGCCTGGAGTTACGGGAATAGCAATCAGCCCCAGCATTTT
. TRBJ1-2 TRBV7-9 few CASSLRTDPFYGYTF TGTGCCAGCAGCTTGCGGACAGATCCTTTCTATGGCTACACCTTC
. TRBJ1-6 TRBV2 . CASRGRGNSPLHF TGTGCCAGCAGGGGGAGGGGGAATTCACCCCTCCACTTT
TRBD1 TRBJ1-1 TRBV29-1 . CSVRQGADTEAFF TGCAGCGTACGACAGGGGGCGGACACTGAAGCTTTCTTT
TRBD1 TRBJ2-5 TRBV28 . CASSIRTGRWETQYF TGTGCCAGCAGTATCAGGACAGGGCGGTGGGAGACCCAGTACTTC
. TRBJ1-1 TRBV19 . CASNEDRDLNTEAFF TGTGCCAGTAACGAAGACCGGGACTTGAACACTGAAGCTTTCTTT